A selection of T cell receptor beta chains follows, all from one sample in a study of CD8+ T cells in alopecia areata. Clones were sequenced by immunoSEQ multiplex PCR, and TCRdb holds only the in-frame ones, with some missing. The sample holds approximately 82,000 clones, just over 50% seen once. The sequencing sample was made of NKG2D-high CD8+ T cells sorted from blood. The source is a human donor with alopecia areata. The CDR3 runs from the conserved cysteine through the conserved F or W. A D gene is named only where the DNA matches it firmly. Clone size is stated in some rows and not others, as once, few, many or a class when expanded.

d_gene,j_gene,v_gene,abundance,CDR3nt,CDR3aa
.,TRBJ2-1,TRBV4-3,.,TGCGCCAGCAGCCCCCCTGGAGGGTATGAGCAGTTCTTC,CASSPPGGYEQFF
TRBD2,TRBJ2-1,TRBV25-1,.,TGTGCCAGCAGTGTACTAGCGGGGGGGTCGCGTGAGCAGTTCTTC,CASSVLAGGSREQFF
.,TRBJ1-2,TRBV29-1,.,TGCAGCGTTGTTGGGGACGACTATGGCTACACCTTC,CSVVGDDYGYTF
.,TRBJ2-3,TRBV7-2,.,TGTGCCAGCAGCAGGACTTGGATAGATACGCAGTATTTT,CASSRTWIDTQYF
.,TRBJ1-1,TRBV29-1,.,TGCAGCGCGGGGTGGGTGAACACTGAAGCTTTCTTT,CSAGWVNTEAFF
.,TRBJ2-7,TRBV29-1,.,TGCAGCGTTGAGGACAGCAACTACGAGCAGTACTTC,CSVEDSNYEQYF
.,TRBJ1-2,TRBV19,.,TGTGCCAGTAGTAGTCAGTCCTCCGACTACACCTTC,CASSSQSSDYTF
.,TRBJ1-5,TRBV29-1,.,TGCAGCGTTTATCTTGTAAGCACCGACACTAGGTTCGGGCAGCCCCAGCATTTT,CSVYLVSTDTRFGQPQHF
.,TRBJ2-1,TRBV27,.,TGTGCCAGCAAAACGGGGCATGAGCAGTTCTTC,CASKTGHEQFF
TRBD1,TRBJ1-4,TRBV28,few,TGTGCCAGCCTCACAGGGGAACAGGGGGCGGCAAATGAAAAACTGTTTTTT,CASLTGEQGAANEKLFF
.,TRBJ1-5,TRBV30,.,TGTGCCTGGAATCTAGCGGGGGATCAGCCCCAGCATTTT,CAWNLAGDQPQHF
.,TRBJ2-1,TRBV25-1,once,TGTGCCAGCAGTGAGGCGGGACCGTTGTTCTTC,CASSEAGPLFF
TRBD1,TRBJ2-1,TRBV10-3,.,TGTGCCATCAGTGCCAACCCGACAGGGGGGAATGAGCAGTTCTTC,CAISANPTGGNEQFF
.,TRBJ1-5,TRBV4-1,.,TGCGCCAGCAGCGTGGAGAGTAGCAATCAGCCCCAGCATTTT,CASSVESSNQPQHF
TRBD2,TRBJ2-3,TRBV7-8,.,TGTGCCAGCAGTCAAACCGCGGGGGGGATCACAGATACGCAGTATTTT,CASSQTAGGITDTQYF
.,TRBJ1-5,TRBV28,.,TGTGCCAGCAGTCCTTGGACCGGCAATCAGCCCCAGCATTTT,CASSPWTGNQPQHF
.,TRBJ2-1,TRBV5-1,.,TGCGCCAGCAGCCCGGAGCTGCCCTCCTACAATGAGCAGTTCTTC,CASSPELPSYNEQFF
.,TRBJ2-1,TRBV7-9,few,TGTGCCAGCAGACGTCACCATGCTGGGCAGTTCTTC,CASRRHHAGQFF
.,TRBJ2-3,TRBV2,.,TGTGCCAGCACCCCAGATACGCAGTATTTT,CASTPDTQYF